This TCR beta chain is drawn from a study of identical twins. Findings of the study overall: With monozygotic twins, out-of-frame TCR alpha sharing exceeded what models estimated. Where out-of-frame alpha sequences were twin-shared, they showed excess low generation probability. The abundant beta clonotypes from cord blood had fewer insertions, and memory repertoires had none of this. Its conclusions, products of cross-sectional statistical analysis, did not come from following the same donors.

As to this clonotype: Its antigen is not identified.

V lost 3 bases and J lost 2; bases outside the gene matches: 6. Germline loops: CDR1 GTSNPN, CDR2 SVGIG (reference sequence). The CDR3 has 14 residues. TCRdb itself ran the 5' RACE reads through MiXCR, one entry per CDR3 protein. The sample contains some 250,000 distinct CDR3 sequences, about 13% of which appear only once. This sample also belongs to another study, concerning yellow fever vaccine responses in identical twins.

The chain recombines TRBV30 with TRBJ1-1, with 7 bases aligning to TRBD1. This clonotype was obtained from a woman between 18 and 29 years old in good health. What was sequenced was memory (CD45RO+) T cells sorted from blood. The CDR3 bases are TGTGCCTGGAGGACAGGGCGGGAAAACACTGAAGCTTTCTTT. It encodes CAWRTGRENTEAFF. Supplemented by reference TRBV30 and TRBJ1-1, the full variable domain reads SQTIHQWPATLVQPVGSPLSLECTVEGTSNPNLYWYRQAAGRGLQLLFYSVGIGQISSEVPQNLSASRPQDRQFILSSKKLLLSDSGFYLCAWRTGRENTEAFFGQGTRLTVV.